Listed here are 10 T cell receptor beta chains from one sample, sequenced in a study of T cells in Graves' hyperthyroidism and ophthalmopathy. Template material for amplifying TCR beta CDR3 regions consisted of RNA transcripts. HTBI primers were employed in a first-round RT-PCR of the TCR CDR3. TCRdb reprocessed the multiplex PCR reads with MiXCR, giving one entry per CDR3 protein. The sample lists roughly 650,000 distinct CDR3 sequences, about a sixth occurring once. Sequencing was performed on blood. The receptor source for this set is a middle-aged woman with Graves' ophthalmopathy.

This sequence joins TRBV9 and TRBJ2-2; 7 nucleotides line up with TRBD2. The V and J ends lost 9 bases and 6 bases, in that order; junction bases with no gene match: 14. This CDR3 region has 15 residues. Germline lookup yields CDR1 SGDLS and CDR2 YYNGEE. The CDR3 spells CAILEAEGLSGELFF. The CDR3 DNA is TGTGCCATCCTGGAAGCCGAGGGACTATCCGGGGAGCTGTTTTTT.

The genes are TRBV15 and TRBJ2-5, with 9 bases identical to TRBD2. The CDR3 contains 19 residues. J was trimmed by 4 bases and V by 1 base; bases with no gene match: 16. CDR1 is LNHNV and CDR2 is YYDKDF in the germline V gene (reference sequence). The CDR3 is CATSRVYAGGPGLRETQYF. DNA of the CDR3: TGTGCCACCAGCAGAGTATATGCGGGAGGGCCGGGATTACGAGAGACCCAGTACTTC.

This clonotype was counted ten times or more. The CDR3 loop reads CASSQETPNYEQYF. CDR3 nucleotide sequence: TGTGCCAGCAGCCAAGAGACGCCAAACTACGAGCAGTACTTC. The chain joins TRBV3-1 to TRBJ2-7, with D unclear. The CDR3 runs to 14 residues. Per germline, CDR1 LGHDT and CDR2 YNNKEL (reference sequence). V shed 0 bases and J shed 3 bases, with 9 bases lying between them.

The chain joins TRBV11-2 to TRBJ2-2, with D perhaps TRBD2 (5 bases). Germline V lookup: CDR1 SGHAT, CDR2 FQNNGV. The CDR3 has 16 amino acids. Trimming took 2 bases from V and 1 from J, leaving 11 bases between them. CDR3: CASSLSEVMNTGELFF. The CDR3 nucleotides are TGTGCCAGCAGCTTATCGGAGGTTATGAACACCGGGGAGCTGTTTTTT.

This clonotype was recorded many times. The chain joins TRBV18 to TRBJ2-1, with a possible D match to TRBD1 (6 bases). Per the germline V gene, CDR1 is KGHSH and CDR2 is LQKENI. This CDR3 region has 14 residues. Trimming shortened V by 1 base and J by 6 bases, and 10 bases separated the two germline ends. CDR3 sequence: CASSPQTGPNEQFF. DNA for the CDR3: TGTGCCAGCTCACCACAAACAGGGCCCAATGAGCAGTTCTTC.

This clonotype has more than one count but fewer than ten. This chain links TRBV4-1 with TRBJ2-4; D may correspond to TRBD1 or TRBD2 (6 bases each). Germline V lookup: CDR1 MGHRA, CDR2 YSYEKL. Trimming pared 4 bases from V and 6 bases from J, leaving 19 bases between. CDR3 length: 16 residues. The CDR3 here is CASSPAGGVGGNIQYF. In DNA, the CDR3 is TGCGCCAGCAGCCCCGCGGGCGGGGTAGGGGGAAACATTCAGTACTTC.

V is TRBV28 and J is TRBJ2-4; perhaps TRBD1 as D (6 bases). Germline V gives CDR1 MDHEN, CDR2 SYDVKM. This CDR3 spans 12 amino acids. The V end was cut by 2 bases, the J end by 14 bases, with 13 bases between. The CDR3 region has the DNA TGTGCCAGCAGTTTAGATGCCAGGGGAAAGTACTTC. Amino acid sequence: CASSLDARGKYF. Drawing the rest from reference TRBV28 and TRBJ2-4, the complete variable domain is DVKVTQSSRYLVKRTGEKVFLECVQDMDHENMFWYRQDPGLGLRLIYFSYDVKMKEKGDIPEGYSVSREKKERFSLILESASTNQTSMYLCASSLDARGKYFGAGTRLSVL.

This clonotype was counted only a few times. The chain has TRBV18 and TRBJ1-5; the D gene is possibly TRBD1 (6 bases). The CDR3 is 14 residues long. Per germline, CDR1 KGHSH and CDR2 LQKENI. Trimming cost V 6 bases and J 5 bases, with 14 bases left between them. CDR3 coding DNA: TGTGCCAGCTCTCAGGACAGCGAAGATCAGCCCCAGCATTTT. Translating gives CASSQDSEDQPQHF.

This clonotype has just a few counts. The rearrangement uses TRBV4-1 and TRBJ2-5; 10 bases align to TRBD2. Germline loops: CDR1 MGHRA, CDR2 YSYEKL. The V gene end was trimmed by 0 bases and the J gene end by 2 bases; junction bases not matched to a gene: 6. The CDR3 is 17 residues long. Here the CDR3 DNA reads TGCGCCAGCAGCCAAGACGCCACAGCGGGAGGGCAAGAGACCCAGTACTTC. Amino acids: CASSQDATAGGQETQYF.

This clonotype was counted many times. This rearrangement joins TRBV20-1 to TRBJ2-5; no clear D gene. The V end was cut by 2 bases, the J end by 3 bases, with 7 bases between. CDR1 DFQATT and CDR2 SNEGSKA come from the germline V gene (reference sequence). This CDR3 spans 12 amino acids. CDR3: CSARSVEETQYF. CDR3 DNA: TGCAGTGCTAGAAGCGTTGAAGAGACCCAGTACTTC.